The TCR beta chain described here comes from a study of T cell responses to AZD1222 COVID-19 vaccine. Across the study: Pooled together were second doses at about 4 or about 12 weeks.

Only in-frame clones appear in the TCRdb table, and some are missing; sequencing was by immunoSEQ multiplex PCR. The sample includes approximately 150,000 clones, 89% of them seen just once. On this clone: Its cognate antigen is unknown.

Whole-study findings and limits: Among vaccine-associated CD4 TCRs, coverage spanned spike, with dominance at 160-218 and 743-854. The study reported that nearly half of spike-specific TCRs target unmutated variant regions. The number of AZD1222 recipients seropositive at baseline was only five or six.

Sequenced material: peripheral blood, taken on day 0 of AZD1222 vaccination. The receptor's source is an adult in good health.

The CDR3 region has the DNA TGTGCCAGCAGCCAAGGTCACACGGGCGGATATCAGCCCCAGCATTTT. This sequence encodes CASSQGHTGGYQPQHF. The chain recombines TRBV4-2 with TRBJ1-5; D remains ambiguous. Trimming shortened V by 1 base and J by 5 bases, and 15 bases separated the two germline ends. This CDR3 contains 16 residues. Germline V gives CDR1 LGHNA, CDR2 YNFKEQ.